This note documents a single T cell receptor beta chain sequence. Data came from immunoSEQ multiplex PCR; TCRdb stores just in-frame clones and leaves some out. The repertoire includes about 130,000 clones, about 93% of them detected once, and 1.5% to 2% sits in the top ten. CDR3 length equals 11 residues. The V end lost 3 bases, the J end lost 5 bases, and 6 bases lay between the germline ends. Germline V gene lookup returns CDR1 DFQATT and CDR2 SNEGSKA (reference sequence). These data come from a study of control samples from healthy donors and cancer patients. This clonotype was obtained from a man over 45 with head and neck cancer. Sequencing was carried out using PBMCs. The gene calls are TRBV20-1 and TRBJ2-3; a possible D gene is TRBD2 (6 bases). The CDR3 nucleotides are TGCAGTGCTAGGGGGGGAGATACGCAGTATTTT. The encoded protein is CSARGGDTQYF.